This T cell receptor (beta chain) was recorded in a study of T cell changes during pregnancy in multiple sclerosis. The CDR3 is 15 amino acids. The germline V gene has CDR1 MNHEY and CDR2 SVGAGI. V lost 5 bases to trimming and J lost 3 bases; unmatched junction nucleotides: 6. Sequencing used immunoSEQ multiplex PCR; TCRdb keeps in-frame clones, though not all of them. The sample has 30,000 to 40,000 clones, about nine tenths seen once. This chain uses TRBV6-5 with TRBJ2-3; 9 nucleotides agree with TRBD2. This receptor was obtained from a female donor in good health, enrolled as a control in a pregnancy study. The specimen comprised peripheral blood, sampled in the third trimester of pregnancy. The CDR3 reads CASSKLAGLTDTQYF. The CDR3 bases are TGTGCCAGCAGTAAACTAGCGGGTTTAACAGATACGCAGTATTTT.